This T cell receptor (beta chain) is drawn from a study of T cells in Graves' hyperthyroidism and ophthalmopathy. Study findings and constraints: Patients with ophthalmopathy were separated from those with stable hyperthyroidism by a 13 V-J model.

Together with thyroid ultrasound, orbital computed tomography, serum thyroxine and TRAb, clinical symptoms were used for diagnoses. PBMCs were derived from roughly 10 ml fresh peripheral blood. RNA transcripts served as the template for amplifying TCR beta CDR3 regions. The HTBI primer set served for first-round RT-PCR of the TCR CDR3. A single record per CDR3 protein comes from TCRdb applying MiXCR to the multiplex PCR reads. The data contain a few hundred thousand distinct CDR3 sequences, more than 15% of them singletons. The CDR3 loop spans 14 amino acids. V was shortened by 0 bases and J by 3 bases, with 9 bases between the two germline ends. Germline CDR1 SGHDN, CDR2 FVKESK. As regards this clonotype: The antigen is unknown.

The material sequenced was blood. The source is a woman in her 30s with Graves' ophthalmopathy. V is TRBV14 and J is TRBJ2-7, with D hard to call. CDR3 amino acids: CASSQDFNYYEQYF. The CDR3 DNA reads TGTGCCAGCAGCCAAGATTTTAACTACTACGAGCAGTACTTC. The whole variable domain, filled in from reference TRBV14 and TRBJ2-7, reads EAGVTQFPSHSVIEKGQTVTLRCDPISGHDNLYWYRRVMGKEIKFLLHFVKESKQDESGMPNNRFLAERTGGTYSTLKVQPAELEDSGVYFCASSQDFNYYEQYFGPGTRLTVT.